The clone carrying this TCR beta chain was counted a few times. Its antigen is not identified. After removal of 6 bases from V and 3 bases from J, the junction contained 7 bases not matched to a gene. The CDR3 has 15 residues. CDR1 and CDR2 from the germline V gene are MNHNS and SASEGT. The record originates from a study of T cells in Graves' hyperthyroidism and ophthalmopathy. Whole-study findings and limits: Among thyroid clonotypes expanded above 0.001, most also appeared in blood. Model-based prediction identified ophthalmopathy a median 6.5 months prior to its onset.

Exclusion followed for patients with uncontrolled infection, other autoimmune disease, pregnancy or lactation. Fresh peripheral blood, about 10 ml of it, supplied the PBMCs. The TCR beta CDR3 regions underwent amplification using RNA transcripts as the source. A set of HTBI primers served as the primers for a first-round RT-PCR of the TCR CDR3. TCRdb processed the multiplex PCR reads anew with MiXCR; each CDR3 protein has one entry. The sample includes around 700,000 distinct CDR3 sequences, over 15% seen only once; the top ten take approximately 16%. This receptor was identified in a woman between 45 and 60 years old with Graves' hyperthyroidism that later progressed to Graves' ophthalmopathy. Material for sequencing was blood. This chain joins TRBV6-1 and TRBJ2-3, with TRBD1 identical over 9 bases. The DNA of the CDR3 is TGTGCCAGCAGGCAAGACAGGGGGTGGACAGATACGCAGTATTTT. Translating gives CASRQDRGWTDTQYF.